These 20 T cell receptor beta chains were all obtained from the same sample, sequenced in a study of blood T cell repertoires in COVID-19. The table came from immunoSEQ multiplex PCR; TCRdb's copy has only in-frame clones and leaves some out. Of roughly 250,000 clones detected, 82% appear once; the ten largest clones hold about 1.9%. The material sequenced was peripheral blood. Receptors were obtained from a woman older than 75 with acute or convalescent COVID-19.

This clone showed up just a few times. This chain links TRBV18 with TRBJ1-1; D remains ambiguous. The germline CDR1 and CDR2 sequences are KGHSH and LQKENI. The CDR3 spans 14 residues. Between the trimmed V and J ends, which lost 3 bases and 3 bases, there was a span of 11 bases. The CDR3 DNA follows: TGTGCCAGCTCACCGTTTGGGGAGGACACTGAAGCTTTCTTT. It translates to CASSPFGEDTEAFF.

The rearrangement links TRBV29-1 to TRBJ2-1; TRBD1 matches at 10 bases. The CDR3 is made up of 13 amino acids. Germline CDR1 SQVTM, CDR2 ANQGSEA. After removal of 6 bases from V and 7 bases from J, the junction contained 6 bases not matched to a gene. The CDR3 coding sequence is TGCAGCGTCGGGAGGACAGGGGGGAATGAGCAGTTCTTC. It translates to CSVGRTGGNEQFF.

CDR3 sequence: CASSLGFDWASGGAYEQYF. The CDR3 coding sequence is TGTGCCAGCAGCTTAGGGTTTGACTGGGCTAGCGGGGGGGCCTACGAGCAGTACTTC. The rearrangement uses TRBV7-2 and TRBJ2-7, with 12 bases aligning to TRBD2. With 1 base clipped from V and 2 bases from J, the junction kept 12 bases outside the gene matches. The CDR3 is 19 amino acids. CDR1 is SGHTA and CDR2 is FQGNSA in the germline V gene.

The chain couples TRBV28 to TRBJ1-2; 10 bases match TRBD1. V lost 3 bases to trimming and J lost 1 base; unmatched junction nucleotides: 11. Per the germline V gene, CDR1 is MDHEN and CDR2 is SYDVKM. The CDR3 has 18 amino acids. The chain's CDR3 is CASSFTGTGDRFNYGYTF. The DNA of the CDR3 is TGTGCCAGCAGTTTTACGGGGACAGGGGATCGCTTTAACTATGGCTACACCTTC.

This chain connects TRBV6-5 to TRBJ1-6; D uncertain. This CDR3 is built from 15 residues. Trimming cost V 0 bases and J 2 bases, with 5 bases left between them. Germline-derived CDR1 and CDR2 are MNHEY and SVGAGI. CDR3 DNA: TGTGCCAGCAGTTACTCCACACCCTATAATTCACCCCTCCACTTT. Translated: CASSYSTPYNSPLHF.

This clone is a singleton in its sample. The chain has TRBV11-3 and TRBJ2-5; no reliable D call. The germline V gene has CDR1 SGHNT and CDR2 YENEEA. V was cut by 1 base and J by 2 bases, with 5 bases left in between. This CDR3 spans 13 amino acids. This CDR3 is CASSLAEQETQYF. CDR3 sequence (DNA): TGTGCCAGCAGCTTAGCGGAGCAAGAGACCCAGTACTTC.

This clone was found once. The V gene is TRBV7-2, the J gene TRBJ2-7; 12 nucleotides align to TRBD2. J was trimmed by 4 bases and V by 5 bases; bases with no gene match: 6. The CDR3 length is 15 residues. CDR1 SGHTA and CDR2 FQGNSA come from the germline V gene. The CDR3 here is CASSPAGTSGYEQYF. The DNA of the CDR3 is TGTGCCAGCAGCCCCGCCGGGACTAGCGGGTACGAGCAGTACTTC.

The chain combines TRBV7-3 with TRBJ2-5; 10 bases align to TRBD2. Trimming took 2 bases from V and 5 from J; bases not matched to a gene: 5. This CDR3 has 15 residues. Germline CDR1 SGHTA, CDR2 FQGTGA. CDR3 coding DNA: TGTGCCAGCAGCTTACTAGCGGGAGATGTGGAGACCCAGTACTTC. Protein: CASSLLAGDVETQYF.

J is TRBJ2-1 and V is TRBV6-4; 10 nucleotides match TRBD2. CDR3 length equals 17 residues. Germline V gene sequence: CDR1 MRHNA, CDR2 SNTAGT. The ends lost 2 bases at V and 4 bases at J; junction bases unmatched: 8. CDR3 DNA sequence: TGTGCCAGCAGTGACGATACTAGCGGGACACAATACAATGAGCAGTTCTTC. Its protein is CASSDDTSGTQYNEQFF.

The chain links TRBV5-1 to TRBJ2-5, with D possibly being TRBD1 (6 bases). The germline V gene encodes CDR1 SGHRS and CDR2 YFSETQ. This CDR3 is built from 14 residues. Trimming stripped 0 bases from V and 5 bases from J, with 11 bases between. The CDR3 loop reads CASSLGQGLETQYF. CDR3 bases: TGCGCCAGCAGCTTGGGGCAGGGGTTGGAGACCCAGTACTTC.

V and J are TRBV13 and TRBJ2-2; TRBD2 matches at 11 bases. The germline V gene encodes CDR1 PRHDT and CDR2 FYEKMQ (reference sequence). The CDR3 runs to 16 residues. With 2 bases clipped from V and 5 bases from J, the junction kept 4 bases outside the gene matches. The CDR3: CASSLRTSGLTGELFF. In DNA, the CDR3 is TGTGCCAGCAGCTTACGGACTAGCGGGTTAACCGGGGAGCTGTTTTTT.

This clone was recorded once. The V and J genes are TRBV3-1 (or the pseudogene TRBV3-2) and TRBJ2-1, with D maybe TRBD1 (7 bases). CDR3 length: 15 amino acids. CDR1 LGHDT and CDR2 YNNKEL come from the germline V gene (reference sequence). V was cut by 4 bases and J by 4 bases, with 14 bases left in between. The CDR3 DNA sequence: TGTGCCAGCAGCCCCCAGGGGGGCCCGTACAATGAGCAGTTCTTC. The encoded protein is CASSPQGGPYNEQFF.

This clone is a singleton in its sample. The V gene is TRBV11-2, the J gene TRBJ2-2, with D possibly being TRBD1 (5 bases). The CDR3 runs to 17 residues. Germline V gene sequence: CDR1 SGHAT, CDR2 FQNNGV. V was cut by 0 bases and J by 0 bases, with 11 bases left in between. CDR3 sequence: CASSLDPRVTNTGELFF. The CDR3 DNA is TGTGCCAGCAGCTTAGATCCCAGGGTAACGAACACCGGGGAGCTGTTTTTT.

The V gene is TRBV6-5, the J gene TRBJ2-3; D uncertain. This CDR3 region has 13 residues. CDR1 and CDR2 from the germline V gene are MNHEY and SVGAGI. V gave up 2 bases and J gave up 3 bases, with 6 bases separating them. CDR3 residues: CASSYLGTDTQYF. CDR3 bases: TGTGCCAGCAGTTACCTCGGGACAGATACGCAGTATTTT.

This clone was detected only once. V gene TRBV7-6 combines with J gene TRBJ2-2; D is perhaps TRBD2 (6 bases). CDR1 and CDR2 (germline): SGHVS, FNYEAQ. CDR3 length: 15 amino acids. The V end lost 6 bases, the J end lost 1 base, and 12 bases lay between the germline ends. The CDR3 region has the DNA TGTGCCAGCAGAAGCAGCGGGCAGAACACCGGGGAGCTGTTTTTT. Its translation is CASRSSGQNTGELFF.

This rearrangement joins TRBV20-1 to TRBJ2-3; D is unresolved. V lost 3 bases and J lost 3, with 10 bases in between. This CDR3 is built from 13 residues. The germline CDR1 and CDR2 sequences are DFQATT and SNEGSKA (reference sequence). The CDR3 loop is CSASKFSTDTQYF. The CDR3 nucleotides read TGCAGTGCTAGTAAATTTAGTACAGATACGCAGTATTTT.

The chain carries TRBV6-5 and TRBJ2-2; a possible D gene is TRBD2 (6 bases). V shed 8 bases and J shed 6 bases, with 16 bases lying between them. The CDR3 extends over 14 amino acids. Germline V gene sequence: CDR1 MNHEY, CDR2 SVGAGI. The CDR3 is CASGRNRGAGELFF. CDR3 DNA: TGTGCCAGCGGAAGGAACCGCGGGGCCGGGGAGCTGTTTTTT.

The chain couples TRBV7-9 to TRBJ2-7; 9 bases fit TRBD2. The germline CDR1 and CDR2 sequences are SEHNR and FQNEAQ (reference sequence). Trimming at V came to 11 bases and at J to 5 bases, leaving 10 bases not matched to a gene. This CDR3 spans 13 amino acids. Here the CDR3 reads CAQFDLAGNEQYF. The CDR3 DNA sequence: TGTGCCCAGTTCGACCTAGCGGGAAACGAGCAGTACTTC.

The rearrangement links TRBV7-9 to TRBJ1-1; weak D call: TRBD1 (6 bases). CDR1 and CDR2 from the germline V gene are SEHNR and FQNEAQ (reference sequence). Trimming took 3 bases from V and 0 from J, leaving 14 bases between them. This CDR3 spans 16 amino acids. The CDR3 nucleotides are TGTGCCAGCAGCTTCGGCACAGGGACGATGAACACTGAAGCTTTCTTT. Protein: CASSFGTGTMNTEAFF.

V usage is TRBV27 and J usage is TRBJ2-3; TRBD1 is a possible D gene (5 bases). This CDR3 is built from 14 residues. Germline lookup yields CDR1 MNHEY and CDR2 SMNVEV (reference sequence). The V gene lost 6 bases and the J gene lost 1 base, with 11 bases spanning the gap. The CDR3 DNA follows: TGTGCCAGCAGAAAAAGGGGTCGCACAGATACGCAGTATTTT. This sequence encodes CASRKRGRTDTQYF.